The 25 T cell receptor beta chains listed next were all sequenced from one sample in a study of human T cells and chemical hapten exposure. Time point reported: patch test 1, 2 weeks after DPC sensitization. Treatment here: therapeutic diphenylcyclopropenone sensitization with weekly scalp DPC. TCRdb analysed the RACE reads with MiXCR anew, one entry per CDR3 protein. This table has just under 350,000 distinct CDR3 sequences, around 7% appearing once. Sequenced material: whole blood, taken in connection with sensitization to the hapten diphenylcyclopropenone (DPC). These receptors came from a woman under 30 with alopecia areata. Some clones in this sample may be carry-over from other donors' samples.

The chain carries TRBV2 and TRBJ2-3; no reliable D call. The CDR3 length is 14 residues. Germline loops: CDR1 SNHLY, CDR2 FYNNEI. Trimming stripped 1 base from V and 1 base from J, with 6 bases between. CDR3 bases: TGTGCCAGCAGTGAAGACCGTCGCACAGATACGCAGTATTTT. This gives the protein CASSEDRRTDTQYF.

The rearrangement uses TRBV12-3 or TRBV12-4 and TRBJ1-5; 7 bases line up with TRBD1. J gave up 2 bases and V 4 bases, and 8 bases lay outside the gene matches. There are 16 residues in the CDR3. The CDR3 reads CASSSPQGQGNQPQHF. CDR3 DNA sequence: TGTGCCAGCAGTTCGCCACAGGGGCAGGGCAATCAGCCCCAGCATTTT.

In this sample, this clonotype turned up once. V gene TRBV4-1 combines with J gene TRBJ1-5; no definite D call. The germline gives CDR1 MGHRA, CDR2 YSYEKL. The CDR3 loop spans 17 amino acids. V shed 5 bases and J shed 2 bases, with 19 bases lying between them. The CDR3 here is CASSKFAGVIGNQPQHF. In nucleotides, the CDR3 is TGCGCCAGCAGCAAATTTGCCGGGGTTATTGGCAATCAGCCCCAGCATTTT.

This clonotype was found many times. The chain couples TRBV20-1 to TRBJ1-5, with a tentative D call TRBD1 (5 bases). The CDR3 sequence is 12 residues long. Germline V gene lookup returns CDR1 DFQATT and CDR2 SNEGSKA (reference sequence). V lost 3 bases and J 4 bases, leaving 7 bases between the germline ends. This CDR3 reads CSASGANQPQHF. In DNA, the CDR3 is TGCAGTGCTAGTGGGGCAAATCAGCCCCAGCATTTT.

This clonotype has more than one count but fewer than ten. The rearrangement links TRBV5-1 to TRBJ2-3, with D perhaps matching TRBD2 (6 bases). V lost 3 bases and J lost 1, with 12 bases in between. Germline loops: CDR1 SGHRS, CDR2 YFSETQ. This CDR3 contains 15 residues. CDR3 in DNA: TGCGCCAGCAGCTGGACGGGGGATCGCACAGATACGCAGTATTTT. Protein product: CASSWTGDRTDTQYF.

The V and J genes are TRBV11-2 and TRBJ1-5; unclear D gene. Looked up from germline, CDR1 is SGHAT and CDR2 is FQNNGV. The CDR3 totals 15 residues. V lost 0 bases and J lost 5, with 11 bases in between. Here the CDR3 reads CASSLDALIDQPQHF. The CDR3 nucleotides are TGTGCCAGCAGCTTAGACGCCCTCATAGATCAGCCCCAGCATTTT.

The chain joins TRBV7-2 to TRBJ2-4, with D unresolved. Trimming shortened V by 5 bases and J by 3 bases, and 11 bases separated the two germline ends. The germline gives CDR1 SGHTA, CDR2 FQGNSA. This CDR3 region has 14 residues. CDR3 region: CASSPNPYKNIQYF. Written as DNA, the CDR3 is TGTGCCAGCAGCCCCAATCCCTACAAAAACATTCAGTACTTC.

The rearrangement joins TRBV5-1 to TRBJ2-2; D not certain. This CDR3 is built from 15 residues. Trimming stripped 0 bases from V and 2 bases from J, with 8 bases between. Germline CDR1 and CDR2: SGHRS and YFSETQ. CDR3 region: CASSLDSINTGELFF. Here the CDR3 DNA reads TGCGCCAGCAGCTTGGACAGTATCAACACCGGGGAGCTGTTTTTT.

The V call is TRBV3-1, the J call TRBJ2-2, with D maybe TRBD2 (5 bases). This CDR3 has 14 amino acids. Trimming shortened V by 6 bases and J by 0 bases, and 8 bases separated the two germline ends. Germline CDR1 LGHDT, CDR2 YNNKEL (reference sequence). CDR3 residues: CASSYGANTGELFF. CDR3 nucleotides: TGTGCCAGCAGTTACGGGGCGAACACCGGGGAGCTGTTTTTT.

This clonotype has ten or more counts. The chain joins TRBV29-1 to TRBJ2-6; D gene ambiguous. The V gene lost 6 bases and the J gene lost 1 base, with 7 bases spanning the gap. CDR3 length: 13 amino acids. CDR1 and CDR2 (germline): SQVTM, ANQGSEA. The CDR3 here is CSVDESGANVLTF. The CDR3 nucleotides are TGCAGCGTCGACGAGTCTGGGGCCAACGTCCTGACTTTC.

This clonotype showed up many times. In DNA, the CDR3 is TGTGCCCCCAGTGAATTGAACTCCCCAAACACAGATACGCAGTATTTT. Amino acids: CAPSELNSPNTDTQYF. The V and J genes are TRBV7-9 and TRBJ2-3, with D unresolved. Germline loops: CDR1 SEHNR, CDR2 FQNEAQ (reference sequence). The V end lost 11 bases, the J end lost 2 bases, and 23 bases lay between the germline ends. CDR3 length equals 16 residues.

CDR3 DNA sequence: TGCGCCAGCAGCCCCGGACAGATCTATGGCTACACCTTC. It yields the protein CASSPGQIYGYTF. The chain is built from TRBV5-1 and TRBJ1-2; possibly TRBD1 for D (6 bases). The germline CDR1 and CDR2 sequences are SGHRS and YFSETQ. This CDR3 spans 13 amino acids. V was trimmed by 4 bases and J by 4 bases, leaving 11 bases between them.

The rearrangement uses TRBV7-2 and TRBJ1-6; 8 positions match TRBD1. Looked up from germline, CDR1 is SGHTA and CDR2 is FQGNSA. This CDR3 contains 18 residues. V gave up 5 bases and J gave up 2 bases; unmatched junction bases: 11. In DNA form, the CDR3 reads TGTGCCAGCAGCGTCCCAAGGGACAGGCAAACCTATAATTCACCCCTCCACTTT. Translating gives CASSVPRDRQTYNSPLHF. Full variable domain (rest looked up from reference TRBV7-2 and TRBJ1-6): GAGVSQSPSNKVTEKGKDVELRCDPISGHTALYWYRQSLGQGLEFLIYFQGNSAPDKSGLPSDRFSAERTGGSVSTLTIQRTQQEDSAVYLCASSVPRDRQTYNSPLHFGNGTRLTVT.

The chain couples TRBV29-1 to TRBJ2-3; 11 nucleotides line up with TRBD1. This CDR3 has 16 residues. CDR1 SQVTM and CDR2 ANQGSEA come from the germline V gene. J was trimmed by 0 bases and V by 3 bases; bases with no gene match: 5. DNA for the CDR3: TGCAGCGTTGATGGGACAGGGGGATCTAGCACAGATACGCAGTATTTT. The encoded protein is CSVDGTGGSSTDTQYF.

This clonotype was counted between two and nine times. This chain uses TRBV4-2 with TRBJ2-7; TRBD1 might be the D (6 bases). Germline values: CDR1 LGHNA, CDR2 YNFKEQ. CDR3 length: 16 amino acids. Trimming shortened V by 1 base and J by 0 bases, and 13 bases separated the two germline ends. The CDR3: CASSQATRDNSYEQYF. The CDR3 bases are TGTGCCAGCAGCCAAGCAACCCGGGACAACTCCTACGAGCAGTACTTC.

This clonotype was seen repeatedly, ten times or more. The chain recombines TRBV7-8 with TRBJ1-5; D gene unclear. From germline, CDR1 is SGHVS and CDR2 FQNEAQ. The CDR3 spans 15 residues. V was cut by 4 bases and J by 3 bases, with 13 bases left in between. The CDR3 DNA is TGTGCCAGCAGCTCCTGGGCAGACAACAATCAGCCCCAGCATTTT. Protein product: CASSSWADNNQPQHF.

Only a few counts were recorded for this clonotype. This sequence joins TRBV27 and TRBJ1-6; D uncertain. This CDR3 spans 16 amino acids. Trimming removed 0 bases at V and 2 bases at J, with 8 bases between. From germline, CDR1 is MNHEY and CDR2 SMNVEV (reference sequence). CDR3 sequence (DNA): TGTGCCAGCAGTTTATCGAGGGCAGCCTATAATTCACCCCTCCACTTT. It codes for CASSLSRAAYNSPLHF.

The CDR3 nucleotides are TGCGCCAGTGGCCCGGACCTCCCAGATACGCAGTATTTT. Translated: CASGPDLPDTQYF. The rearrangement joins TRBV5-1 to TRBJ2-3; D ambiguous. With 8 bases removed from V and 4 bases from J, the gap between germline ends came to 14 bases. The CDR3 is made up of 13 amino acids. Per the germline V gene, CDR1 is SGHRS and CDR2 is YFSETQ.

Many counts were recorded for this clonotype. J is TRBJ1-2 and V is TRBV21-1; the tabulated D call, TRBD1, remains unverified against the DNA. TRBV21-1 constitutes a pseudogene. This CDR3 contains 15 residues. CDR3: CARRGVPSSRNGYTF. CDR3 nucleotides: TGTGCCAGGAGAGGTGTCCCGAGCAGTAGGAATGGCTACACCTTC.

This clonotype was seen a few times. The chain joins TRBV6-6 to TRBJ2-7, with a possible D match to TRBD1 (6 bases). CDR1 and CDR2 (germline): MNHNY, SVGAGI (reference sequence). The CDR3 has 14 residues. Deletions cut 6 bases from V and 2 bases from J, with 14 bases between. Here the CDR3 DNA reads TGTGCCAGCAGCCCCTCGACAGGCACCTACGAGCAGTACTTC. Translated: CASSPSTGTYEQYF.

The gene calls are TRBV12-3 or TRBV12-4 and TRBJ2-1, with D unclear. The CDR3 extends over 19 amino acids. The ends were cut back, 1 base at V and 4 bases at J, with 23 bases in the middle. DNA for the CDR3: TGTGCCAGCAGTTTAGGTGATCCCACCCCGCGAATTCAATACAATGAGCAGTTCTTC. Amino acids: CASSLGDPTPRIQYNEQFF.

The chain is built from TRBV2 and TRBJ1-4; 9 bases agree with TRBD1. The CDR3 runs 16 residues. Germline V gives CDR1 SNHLY, CDR2 FYNNEI. V was clipped by 6 bases and J by 3 bases; unmatched bases: 8. CDR3 nucleotides: TGTGCCAGCAGCGGACAGGGGATGGGAGCTAATGAAAAACTGTTTTTT. Residues: CASSGQGMGANEKLFF. Full variable domain (rest looked up from reference TRBV2 and TRBJ1-4): EPEVTQTPSHQVTQMGQEVILRCVPISNHLYFYWYRQILGQKVEFLVSFYNNEISEKSEIFDDQFSVERPDGSNFTLKIRSTKLEDSAMYFCASSGQGMGANEKLFFGSGTQLSVL.

There are many counts of this clonotype. The CDR3 sequence: CASNRGGTDTQYF. CDR3 DNA: TGTGCCAGCAACCGAGGAGGCACAGATACGCAGTATTTT. This sequence joins TRBV11-2 and TRBJ2-3; D ambiguous. In germline, CDR1 is SGHAT, CDR2 FQNNGV. The germline V and J ends were trimmed by 7 bases and 1 base, with 9 bases remaining between them. The CDR3 extends over 13 amino acids.

A few counts support this clonotype. The V and J genes are TRBV6-5 and TRBJ2-3; unclear D gene. CDR3 size: 13 residues. Germline CDR1 reads MNHEY; CDR2 reads SVGAGI. Trimming pared 2 bases from V and 4 bases from J, leaving 7 bases between. The CDR3 spells CASSYGTSDTQYF. The CDR3 DNA sequence: TGTGCCAGCAGTTACGGAACCTCAGATACGCAGTATTTT.

This clonotype was detected many times. Its ends do not fully match the called genes, so a read error is possible. The chain is built from TRBV7-3 and TRBJ2-3; D is possibly TRBD1 or TRBD2 (5 bases each). Germline CDR1 SGHTA, CDR2 FQGTGA. The CDR3 has 15 residues. CDR3 sequence: CASSLTRDALDTQYF. For the CDR3, the DNA is TGTGCCAGCAGCCTAACCCGGGACGCTTTAGATACGCAGTATTTT.